Below are 17 T cell receptor beta chains sequenced from a single sample in a study of vaccination and CD4 T cells after COVID-19. These TCRs' antigens remain unknown. Sequencing of the DNA from cultured CD4+ T cells was carried out with the Oncomine TCR Beta short-read assay. TCRdb re-derived calls from the PCR reads in MiXCR, one entry per CDR3 protein. Among approximately 16,000 distinct CDR3 sequences, around two fifths were seen once, and the ten largest hold roughly 7.3%. As for treatment: approximately 11-day PBMC culture with coronavirus spike peptide pools or control peptides (ViraFEST assay). The source was CD4+ T cells from blood, cultured in vitro, collected after SARS-CoV-2 vaccination. Receptors were obtained from a human donor who had recovered from COVID-19.

This clonotype is medium-sized. The chain couples TRBV5-4 to TRBJ2-5, with a tentative D call TRBD1 (5 bases). Germline assignment: CDR1 SGHNT and CDR2 YYREEE (reference sequence). The CDR3 spans 14 residues. V was shortened by 1 base and J by 0 bases, with 7 bases between the two germline ends. CDR3 sequence: CASSLSGYQETQYF. CDR3 bases: TGTGCCAGCAGCTTGTCAGGGTACCAAGAGACCCAGTACTTC.

This clonotype occurred a few times. J is TRBJ1-5 and V is TRBV20-1; TRBD1 agrees at 8 bases. Germline V lookup: CDR1 DFQATT, CDR2 SNEGSKA (reference sequence). The J segment lost 7 bases and the V segment lost 5 bases, leaving 13 bases of the junction unmatched. This CDR3 is built from 15 residues. CDR3 loop: CSALTQGAGGQPQHF. As DNA, the CDR3 is TGCAGTGCTTTAACTCAGGGGGCTGGTGGACAGCCCCAGCATTTT.

This clonotype was recorded a few times. J is TRBJ2-1 and V is TRBV20-1; 13 nucleotides align to TRBD2. The ends lost 1 base at V and 1 base at J; junction bases unmatched: 1. Germline assignment: CDR1 DFQATT and CDR2 SNEGSKA (reference sequence). This CDR3 is 16 amino acids long. CDR3 nucleotides: TGCAGTGCTAGAGGACTAGCGGGAGGTTCCTACAATGAGCAGTTCTTC. Translating gives CSARGLAGGSYNEQFF.

The chain has TRBV20-1 and TRBJ1-5; maybe TRBD1 (6 bases). The CDR3 runs to 14 residues. CDR1 and CDR2 from the germline V gene are DFQATT and SNEGSKA (reference sequence). The germline V and J ends were trimmed by 4 bases and 3 bases, with 13 bases remaining between them. CDR3 DNA: TGCAGTGCTACCGTCAGGGGCGACAATCAGCCCCAGCATTTT. Protein product: CSATVRGDNQPQHF.

The chain combines TRBV2 with TRBJ1-2, with D perhaps matching TRBD1 (5 bases). The germline CDR1 and CDR2 sequences are SNHLY and FYNNEI. This CDR3 contains 15 residues. V lost 1 base and J 7 bases, leaving 16 bases between the germline ends. CDR3 protein: CASSEVTGLTFGYTF. In DNA form, the CDR3 reads TGTGCCAGCAGTGAAGTTACAGGCCTAACTTTTGGCTACACCTTC.

This clonotype appeared a few times. The chain combines TRBV18 with TRBJ1-6; 9 bases match TRBD1. Germline loops: CDR1 KGHSH, CDR2 LQKENI. After removal of 3 bases from V and 11 bases from J, the junction contained 8 bases not matched to a gene. The CDR3 runs 15 residues. The DNA of the CDR3 is TGTGCCAGCTCACCGGTGGGACAGGGTCAAGCACCCCTCCACTTT. Translating gives CASSPVGQGQAPLHF.

This chain uses TRBV30 with TRBJ2-3; D unclear. There are 14 residues in the CDR3. Germline CDR1 reads GTSNPN; CDR2 reads SVGIG (reference sequence). Deletions cut 5 bases from V and 1 base from J, with 13 bases between. For the CDR3, the DNA is TGTGCCTGGGCGCTTGACTTCGGCACAGATACGCAGTATTTT. Protein: CAWALDFGTDTQYF.

The V call is TRBV7-9, the J call TRBJ1-2; D call uncertain. V was pared by 4 bases and J by 0 bases, with 9 bases between. In germline, CDR1 is SEHNR, CDR2 FQNEAQ (reference sequence). The CDR3 length is 14 residues. The CDR3 loop is CASSSEDPNYGYTF. CDR3 coding DNA: TGTGCCAGCAGCTCCGAGGACCCTAACTATGGCTACACCTTC. The full variable domain, completed using reference TRBV7-9 and TRBJ1-2, is DTGVSQNPRHKITKRGQNVTFRCDPISEHNRLYWYRQTLGQGPEFLTYFQNEAQLEKSRLLSDRFSAERPKGSFSTLEIQRTEQGDSAMYLCASSSEDPNYGYTFGSGTRLTVV.

The chain couples TRBV28 to TRBJ1-1; D gene ambiguous. The CDR3 covers 14 residues. Looked up from germline, CDR1 is MDHEN and CDR2 is SYDVKM. V lost 6 bases to trimming and J lost 1 base, with 12 bases between them. The CDR3 DNA is TGTGCCAGCAGGAGAAGACCGTCGAACACTGAAGCTTTCTTT. Protein: CASRRRPSNTEAFF. Full variable domain (remainder filled in from reference TRBV28 and TRBJ1-1): DVKVTQSSRYLVKRTGEKVFLECVQDMDHENMFWYRQDPGLGLRLIYFSYDVKMKEKGDIPEGYSVSREKKERFSLILESASTNQTSMYLCASRRRPSNTEAFFGQGTRLTVV.

This clonotype came up a few times. The chain uses TRBV4-1 and TRBJ2-5, with D possibly being TRBD2 (5 bases). CDR3 length: 17 amino acids. The V gene lost 3 bases and the J gene lost 4 bases, with 21 bases spanning the gap. CDR1 is MGHRA, CDR2 YSYEKL, per germline. CDR3 nucleotide sequence: TGCGCCAGCAGCCAGCCCTATCGGGGTGGTGAAGGAGAGACCCAGTACTTC. Amino acid sequence: CASSQPYRGGEGETQYF.

This clonotype was found a few times. The chain has TRBV5-1 and TRBJ2-5; 8 nucleotides match TRBD1. This CDR3 is 14 amino acids long. V trimming: 4 bases; J trimming: 3 bases; junction bases outside the gene matches: 5. Germline lookup yields CDR1 SGHRS and CDR2 YFSETQ. For the CDR3, the DNA is TGCGCCAGCAGCCCGACAGGGGCCGAAGAGACCCAGTACTTC. Translating it yields CASSPTGAEETQYF.

The chain recombines TRBV6-1 with TRBJ2-7, with a possible D match to TRBD2 (5 bases). V was cut by 6 bases and J by 0 bases, with 15 bases left in between. The CDR3 sequence is 15 residues long. CDR1 MNHNS and CDR2 SASEGT come from the germline V gene. For the CDR3, the DNA is TGTGCCAGCAGCCGGAGGTTACCAACCTCCTACGAGCAGTACTTC. Its protein is CASSRRLPTSYEQYF.

This clonotype was seen a handful of times. The chain employs TRBV27 and TRBJ1-4; tentative D call: TRBD1 (6 bases). This CDR3 has 13 amino acids. Germline CDR1 reads MNHEY; CDR2 reads SMNVEV (reference sequence). Trimming stripped 4 bases from V and 7 bases from J, with 10 bases between. The CDR3 sequence is CASSSGAAEKLFF. CDR3 nucleotide sequence: TGTGCCAGCAGTTCGGGGGCGGCTGAAAAACTGTTTTTT.

The chain carries TRBV5-4 and TRBJ1-2, with D possibly being TRBD1 (6 bases). CDR1 and CDR2 from the germline V gene are SGHNT and YYREEE (reference sequence). The V gene lost 2 bases and the J gene lost 5 bases, with 10 bases spanning the gap. The CDR3 length is 13 residues. CDR3 sequence: CASSLVGQYGYTF. DNA of the CDR3: TGTGCCAGCAGCTTAGTTGGACAGTATGGCTACACCTTC.

Relative to its sample, this clonotype is medium-sized. The chain combines TRBV25-1 with TRBJ2-5; TRBD2 matches at 14 bases. The germline gives CDR1 MGHDK, CDR2 SYGVNS. V shed 6 bases, J shed 4 bases, and the junction held 10 bases outside the gene matches. The CDR3 loop spans 17 amino acids. CDR3 amino acids: CASSQVTGLAGGETQYF. As DNA, the CDR3 is TGTGCCAGCAGCCAGGTGACTGGACTAGCGGGAGGAGAGACCCAGTACTTC.

This chain connects TRBV20-1 to TRBJ2-7; D is uncertain. The CDR3 runs 11 residues. V dropped 6 bases and J dropped 5 bases, with 11 bases sitting between them. In germline, CDR1 is DFQATT, CDR2 SNEGSKA (reference sequence). The CDR3 DNA is TGCAGTGCCCCGCAGGTAAACGAGCAGTACTTC. Its translation is CSAPQVNEQYF.

The V gene is TRBV24-1, the J gene TRBJ2-7, with TRBD2 identical over 8 bases. The V gene end was trimmed by 1 base and the J gene end by 3 bases; junction bases not matched to a gene: 4. The CDR3 runs to 15 residues. Germline assignment: CDR1 KGHDR and CDR2 SFDVKD. The CDR3 reads CATSDFTAGGYEQYF. For the CDR3, the DNA is TGTGCCACCAGTGATTTTACCGCGGGAGGCTACGAGCAGTACTTC.